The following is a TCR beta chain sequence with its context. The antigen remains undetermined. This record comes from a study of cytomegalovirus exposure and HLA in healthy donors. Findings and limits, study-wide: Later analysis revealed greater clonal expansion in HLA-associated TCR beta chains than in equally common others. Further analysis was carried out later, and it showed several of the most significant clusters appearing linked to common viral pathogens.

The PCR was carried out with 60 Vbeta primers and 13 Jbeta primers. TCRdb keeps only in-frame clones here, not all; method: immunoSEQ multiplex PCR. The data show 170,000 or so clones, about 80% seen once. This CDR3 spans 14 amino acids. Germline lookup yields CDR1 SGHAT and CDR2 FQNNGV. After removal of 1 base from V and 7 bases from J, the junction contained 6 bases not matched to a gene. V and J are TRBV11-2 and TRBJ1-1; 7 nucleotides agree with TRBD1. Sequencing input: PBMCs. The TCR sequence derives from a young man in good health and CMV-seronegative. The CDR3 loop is CASSLVRGGDEAFF. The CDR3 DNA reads TGTGCCAGCAGCTTAGTTAGAGGGGGCGATGAAGCTTTCTTT.